Listed below are T cell receptor beta chains from one sample, sequenced in a study of blood T cell repertoires in COVID-19. Method: immunoSEQ multiplex PCR; TCRdb's copy keeps in-frame clones and lacks some. The sample yields some 98,000 clones, 70% to 85% seen once. The material sequenced was peripheral blood. Receptors originate from a man aged 70 or older with active or convalescent COVID-19. Each CDR3 is given with its conserved first and last residue. Fields, in order: D gene, V gene, clone size, J gene, CDR3 DNA, CDR3 protein. D genes are given only for firm matches. The listing skips clone size in some rows; elsewhere it reads once, few, many or a size class.

-	TRBV18	-	TRBJ2-1	TGTGCCAGCTCGCAAACACCGTACAATGAGCAGTTCTTC	CASSQTPYNEQFF
TRBD2	TRBV30	-	TRBJ2-7	TGTGCCTGGAGTGCAACACTAGCGGGGGGGAGTTTATACTTC	CAWSATLAGGSLYF
TRBD2	TRBV5-1	once	TRBJ2-1	TGCGCCAGCAGCCAGCGGACTAGCGGGAGCAATGAGCAGTTCTTC	CASSQRTSGSNEQFF
TRBD1	TRBV5-6	once	TRBJ2-5	TGTGCCAGCAGCAGGTTCGGGACAGACCGCTCCCCGCATTGGACCCAGTACTTC	CASSRFGTDRSPHWTQYF
-	TRBV27	-	TRBJ1-1	TGTGCCAGCGGCCCGGGGGGTTACACTGAAGCTTTCTTT	CASGPGGYTEAFF
-	TRBV3-1/TRBV3-2	-	TRBJ1-1	TGTGCCAGCAGCCAAGATTTGCGTAAAAACCGGGGGGACACTGAAGCTTTCTTT	CASSQDLRKNRGDTEAFF
-	TRBV6-5	-	TRBJ1-3	TGTGCCAGCGCTCAACAAGTGAGGACTGGAAACACCATATATTTT	CASAQQVRTGNTIYF
-	TRBV25-1	-	TRBJ1-4	TGTGCCAGCAGTGAATACGGCAGGTTTGAACTGTTTTTT	CASSEYGRFELFF
-	TRBV18	-	TRBJ2-5	TGTGCCAGCTCACCAGGGAGAGTCCAAGAGACCCAGTACTTC	CASSPGRVQETQYF
-	TRBV10-3	-	TRBJ2-7	TGTGCCATCAGGGACAGCGCCTACGAGCAGTACTTC	CAIRDSAYEQYF
-	TRBV12-3/TRBV12-4	-	TRBJ1-6	TGTGCCAGTAGACCGGGGAATAATTCACCCCTCCACTTT	CASRPGNNSPLHF
TRBD1	TRBV15	-	TRBJ2-2	TGTGCCACCAGCATTGCAGGGGGTTCAACCGGGGAGCTGTTTTTT	CATSIAGGSTGELFF
TRBD2	TRBV7-2	-	TRBJ2-7	TGTGCCAGCAGCTTAGAATTGGATGGGACTAGGTTTTTTGAGCAGTACTTC	CASSLELDGTRFFEQYF
-	TRBV5-5	-	TRBJ2-3	TGTGCCAGCAGCATAATCACAGATACGCAGTATTTT	CASSIITDTQYF
-	TRBV12-3/TRBV12-4	-	TRBJ2-1	TGTGCCAGCAGTCCCGACGGGAATGAGCAGTTCTTC	CASSPDGNEQFF
TRBD1	TRBV18	few	TRBJ2-1	TGTGCCAGCTCATCGGACAGGGCAAATGAGCAGTTCTTC	CASSSDRANEQFF
-	TRBV5-1	-	TRBJ2-7	TGCGCCAGCAGCAGAACAGGGTTTTACGAGCAGTACTTC	CASSRTGFYEQYF
TRBD1	TRBV5-4	-	TRBJ2-7	TGTGCCAGCAGCCAGCCGGGACAGCGATCCTACGAGCAGTACTTC	CASSQPGQRSYEQYF
TRBD2	TRBV28	-	TRBJ2-5	TGTGCCAGCAGTCCGACTAGCGGGGTGGAGACCCAGTACTTC	CASSPTSGVETQYF
-	TRBV5-1	-	TRBJ2-7	TGCGCCAGCAGCTTGGACGGCGGGGGCACCGTCGAGCAGTACTTC	CASSLDGGGTVEQYF
TRBD2	TRBV3-1/TRBV3-2	-	TRBJ2-5	TGTGCCAGCAGCCCGGGACTAGCGGGGTTCCAAGAGACCCAGTACTTC	CASSPGLAGFQETQYF
TRBD1	TRBV9	-	TRBJ2-1	TGTGCCAGCAGCGTAGGAGGGGGCGCCTACAATGAGCAGTTCTTC	CASSVGGGAYNEQFF
-	TRBV30	-	TRBJ1-5	TGTGCCTGGAGTCCCAAACAGGGTCGAGGCAATCAGCCCCAGCATTTT	CAWSPKQGRGNQPQHF
-	TRBV7-2	once	TRBJ2-3	TGTGCCAGCAGCTCACCGGGTAAGGCAGATACGCAGTATTTT	CASSSPGKADTQYF
-	TRBV6-2/TRBV6-3	once	TRBJ2-7	TGTGCCAGCAGTAGACAATCCTACGAGCAGTACTTC	CASSRQSYEQYF
TRBD1	TRBV11-3	-	TRBJ2-3	TGTGCCAGCAGCTTAGGACAGGGTGGGACCACAGATACGCAGTATTTT	CASSLGQGGTTDTQYF
-	TRBV10-3	-	TRBJ1-3	TGTGCCACCCAGGTCCTCTCTGGAAACACCATATATTTT	CATQVLSGNTIYF
TRBD1	TRBV6-6	-	TRBJ1-2	TGTGCCAGCAGTTACCCGGGACAGGGTAACTATGGCTACACCTTC	CASSYPGQGNYGYTF
TRBD1	TRBV18	-	TRBJ2-7	TGTGCCAGCTCATCCGACAGGGAAACAGAGCAGTACTTC	CASSSDRETEQYF
-	TRBV3-1/TRBV3-2	-	TRBJ1-5	TGTGCCAGCAGCCAAGCAGGGGTTGAGAATCAGCCCCAGCATTTT	CASSQAGVENQPQHF
-	TRBV7-9	-	TRBJ1-6	TGTGCCAGCAGCTTAGCGCGCGGCCTTGGAAGATCACCCCTCCACTTT	CASSLARGLGRSPLHF
TRBD1	TRBV5-1	-	TRBJ2-5	TGCGCCAGCAGCACTTTTGTGACAGGGAACCAAGAGACCCAGTACTTC	CASSTFVTGNQETQYF
-	TRBV7-9	few	TRBJ2-3	TGTGCCAGCAGTTCACCGCTAGGTTTCGCAGATACGCAGTATTTT	CASSSPLGFADTQYF
TRBD1	TRBV6-5	-	TRBJ1-2	TGTGCCAGCAGTAGACAGGGAACAGCGGTCTATGGCTACACCTTC	CASSRQGTAVYGYTF
TRBD2	TRBV11-2	-	TRBJ2-1	TGTGCCAGCAGCTTCATCAGCGGGACCTACAATGAGCAGTTCTTC	CASSFISGTYNEQFF
-	TRBV18	-	TRBJ2-7	TGTGCCAGCTCACCCCCGGGCGGGGTCTGGGAGGAGCAGTACTTC	CASSPPGGVWEEQYF
-	TRBV25-1	-	TRBJ2-4	TGTGCCAGCAGTGAATTTAGCAAAAACATTCAGTACTTC	CASSEFSKNIQYF
-	TRBV4-3	few	TRBJ1-4	TGCGCCAGCAGCCAGGGCCTTGGAATTTACCCGGAAAAACTGTTTTTT	CASSQGLGIYPEKLFF
-	TRBV19	-	TRBJ2-4	TGTGCCAGTAGTATCGGGAAAAACATTCAGTACTTC	CASSIGKNIQYF
TRBD2	TRBV19	once	TRBJ2-3	TGTGCCAGTGGGAGCGGGGGGAGCACAGATACGCAGTATTTT	CASGSGGSTDTQYF
TRBD1	TRBV29-1	-	TRBJ1-5	TGCAGCGTGGTGACAGGGGTGGATCAGCCCCAGCATTTT	CSVVTGVDQPQHF
-	TRBV6-6	-	TRBJ1-5	TGTGCCAGCTGGGAGGCAGCAGATAGCAATCAGCCCCAGCATTTT	CASWEAADSNQPQHF
TRBD1	TRBV18	-	TRBJ2-7	TGTGCCAGCTCACCAGGACAGGGGGCAAAAGAGCAGTACTTC	CASSPGQGAKEQYF
TRBD1	TRBV11-1	-	TRBJ2-7	TGTGCCAGCAGCGCCATGGACAGGGACCCGAACAACGAGCAGTACTTC	CASSAMDRDPNNEQYF
-	TRBV19	-	TRBJ2-7	TGTGCCAGTAGTCCCACCCAGGGGACCCCCTACGAGCAGTACTTC	CASSPTQGTPYEQYF
-	TRBV19	-	TRBJ2-5	TGTGCCAGTAGTATAGGTGCGGGGGCAAGGCAAGAGACCCAGTACTTC	CASSIGAGARQETQYF
-	TRBV12-3/TRBV12-4	-	TRBJ2-6	TGTGCCAGCAGCAACTCTGGGGCCAACGTCCTGACTTTC	CASSNSGANVLTF
-	TRBV29-1	-	TRBJ1-3	TGCAGCGTCTCAGGAATCCAATCTGGAAACACCATATATTTT	CSVSGIQSGNTIYF
-	TRBV6-2/TRBV6-3	-	TRBJ1-5	TGTGCCAGCAGTTACCCCTCTCTTGAGCCCCAGCATTTT	CASSYPSLEPQHF
TRBD2	TRBV6-5	-	TRBJ2-5	TGTGCCAGCAGCTGGACTAGCGGGGAGGAGACCCAGTACTTC	CASSWTSGEETQYF
TRBD1	TRBV2	-	TRBJ1-1	TGTGCCAGCCCACCGGGACAGGGGGCCCTGGGCACTGAAGCTTTCTTT	CASPPGQGALGTEAFF